The rows below give T cell receptor beta chains drawn from one sample of a study of shared clonotypes between healthy human individuals. Produced via immunoSEQ multiplex PCR; TCRdb's table is partial and in-frame only. Here the sample spans 1 million to 1.2 million clones, approximately 77% being singletons. Sample: memory CD4+ T cells from PBMCs. Receptor source: a young man in good health. Some clones in this sample may be carry-over from other donors' samples. Each CDR3 is given with its conserved first and last residue. D genes are given only for firm matches. The size field is filled for only some rows; it gives once, few, many or a size class.

size	D	V	J	DNA	CDR3
.	.	TRBV5-4	TRBJ1-4	TGTGCCAGCAGCGCACGGGGGGAGACCGGCGAAAAACTGTTTTTT	CASSARGETGEKLFF
.	.	TRBV18	TRBJ2-7	TGTGCCAGCTCACCACTTGGTTCTTCCCACGAGCAGTACTTC	CASSPLGSSHEQYF
.	.	TRBV5-4	TRBJ2-1	TGTGCCAGCCGACTCGAGGGGTGGTCCTACAATGAGCAGTTCTTC	CASRLEGWSYNEQFF
.	.	TRBV7-9	TRBJ1-2	TGTGCCAGCAGCGCCACAGGGCAAGATCGGTACACCTTC	CASSATGQDRYTF
.	.	TRBV9	TRBJ2-1	TGTGCCAGCAGCGTAGGGTTGGGTAGCGGAGACAATGAGCAGTTCTTC	CASSVGLGSGDNEQFF
.	.	TRBV28	TRBJ2-5	TGTGCCAGCAGTGCGGGGCAAGAGACCCAGTACTTC	CASSAGQETQYF
few	.	TRBV27	TRBJ1-5	TGTGCCAGCGGGCGCGGGGACACTCAGCCCCAGCATTTT	CASGRGDTQPQHF
once	.	TRBV6-6	TRBJ1-2	TGTGCCAGCAGTTACCTCGACAAGAGGCTAGGTGGCTACACCTTC	CASSYLDKRLGGYTF
.	.	TRBV19	TRBJ2-1	TGTGCCAGTAGTATTGGACAGCTTAACTACAATGAGCAGTTCTTC	CASSIGQLNYNEQFF
.	.	TRBV18	TRBJ1-5	TGTGCCAGCTCAGTGGGGGTCGAGGCTTATCAGCCCCAGCATTTT	CASSVGVEAYQPQHF
.	TRBD2	TRBV7-2	TRBJ2-1	TGTGCCAGCAGCTGGCCGGGACTAGCGCGTGAGCAGTTCTTC	CASSWPGLAREQFF
few	.	TRBV5-1	TRBJ2-3	TGCGCCAGCAGCTTGGCCCAGCGGGCTGGCACAGATACGCAGTATTTT	CASSLAQRAGTDTQYF
few	TRBD1	TRBV7-2	TRBJ2-7	TGTGCCAGCAGCCCAACCCCTCCAGGGGGCTCTTTCGAGCAGTACTTC	CASSPTPPGGSFEQYF
.	.	TRBV6-5	TRBJ2-6	TGTGCCAGCCACTCCAGCTCTGGGGCCAACGTCCTGACTTTC	CASHSSSGANVLTF
.	TRBD2	TRBV14	TRBJ2-1	TGTGCCAGCAGTCGAGCTCTAGCGGGTGGCTTCGGTGAGCAGTTCTTC	CASSRALAGGFGEQFF
.	.	TRBV28	TRBJ2-3	TGTGCCAGCAGTTTAGGAGGAAGCCGGTTAGGCACGCAGTATTTT	CASSLGGSRLGTQYF